The 31 T cell receptor beta chains below come from one sample, sequenced in a study of T cells in Graves' hyperthyroidism and ophthalmopathy. The investigators amplified TCR beta CDR3 regions from RNA transcripts. The HTBI primer set served for first-round RT-PCR of the TCR CDR3. A single record per CDR3 protein comes from TCRdb applying MiXCR to the multiplex PCR reads. The sample records approximately 410,000 distinct CDR3 sequences, roughly an eighth being singletons. Input material: blood. Every receptor here comes from a woman between 18 and 29 years old with Graves' hyperthyroidism.

The table lists this clonotype with a few counts. The chain employs TRBV18 and TRBJ2-5, with D perhaps matching TRBD1 (5 bases). CDR1 and CDR2 from the germline V gene are KGHSH and LQKENI. V was trimmed by 2 bases and J by 5 bases, leaving 15 bases between them. The CDR3 covers 15 residues. Here the CDR3 reads CASSPSPGPGETQYF. The CDR3 DNA reads TGTGCCAGCTCACCATCCCCGGGTCCAGGGGAGACCCAGTACTTC. The variable domain in full, completed from reference TRBV18 and TRBJ2-5, reads NAGVMQNPRHLVRRRGQEARLRCSPMKGHSHVYWYRQLPEEGLKFMVYLQKENIIDESGMPKERFSAEFPKEGPSILRIQQVVRGDSAAYFCASSPSPGPGETQYFGPGTRLLVL.

Many counts were recorded for this clonotype. The chain recombines TRBV19 with TRBJ2-7, with D maybe TRBD1 (5 bases). This CDR3 contains 13 residues. V shed 2 bases and J shed 3 bases, with 8 bases lying between them. The germline CDR1 and CDR2 sequences are LNHDA and SQIVND (reference sequence). CDR3 bases: TGTGCCAGTAGTATATCAGGGAACTACGAGCAGTACTTC. This codes for CASSISGNYEQYF.

The table lists this clonotype with a few counts. The chain uses TRBV15 and TRBJ2-5; D not certain. CDR3 size: 14 residues. V was trimmed by 2 bases and J by 1 base, leaving 8 bases between them. Germline V lookup: CDR1 LNHNV, CDR2 YYDKDF (reference sequence). The CDR3 nucleotides read TGTGCCACCAGCAGACCCCTATTCCAAGAGACCCAGTACTTC. Amino acids: CATSRPLFQETQYF.

This clonotype was seen more than once but under ten times. This chain links TRBV19 with TRBJ1-1; D is possibly TRBD1 (5 bases). This CDR3 contains 12 residues. Trimming stripped 7 bases from V and 7 bases from J, with 13 bases between. Germline V gene data show CDR1 as LNHDA and CDR2 as SQIVND (reference sequence). The CDR3 DNA reads TGTGCCAGTACCACGGGACGCCTTGAAGCTTTCTTT. Translation: CASTTGRLEAFF.

The sample holds many counts of this clonotype. V and J are TRBV7-8 and TRBJ2-7; 13 nucleotides agree with TRBD2. Looked up from germline, CDR1 is SGHVS and CDR2 is FQNEAQ. J gave up 4 bases and V 1 base, and 7 bases lay outside the gene matches. The CDR3 consists of 17 residues. The CDR3 region is CASSLDSRTSGRYEQYF. In DNA, the CDR3 is TGTGCCAGCAGCTTAGATTCTAGGACTAGCGGGAGATACGAGCAGTACTTC.

CDR3 sequence: CASSRVLGGSLEKLFF. Written as DNA, the CDR3 is TGTGCCAGCAGCCGCGTTTTAGGGGGAAGTTTAGAAAAACTGTTTTTT. The chain links TRBV3-1 to TRBJ1-4; tentative D call: TRBD1 (6 bases). The CDR3 consists of 16 residues. V was trimmed by 4 bases and J by 8 bases, leaving 20 bases between them. Germline assignment: CDR1 LGHDT and CDR2 YNNKEL (reference sequence).

With regard to this clonotype: With a much larger clone just one base away, this may be a read error. The chain carries TRBV5-4 and TRBJ1-1, with D hard to call. This CDR3 spans 11 amino acids. The germline CDR1 and CDR2 sequences are SGHNT and YYREEE (reference sequence). DNA for the CDR3: TGTGTCAGCAGGTCTAGCACTGAAGCTTTCTTT. Amino acids: CVSRSSTEAFF.

With regard to this clonotype: A much larger clone lies a single base off, so this may be a read error. V is TRBV28 and J is TRBJ2-1; 8 nucleotides align to TRBD2. This CDR3 is 16 amino acids long. Germline CDR1 reads MDHEN; CDR2 reads SYDVKM. CDR3 sequence (DNA): TGTGCCAGCAGTCTCATGCTAGCGGGCTCCCACAATGAGCAGTTCTTC. Translated: CASSLMLAGSHNEQFF.

This clonotype was recorded at least ten times. Here the CDR3 reads CASSGKTSGAGETQYF. The DNA of the CDR3 is TGTGCCAGCAGCGGTAAGACTAGCGGGGCGGGAGAGACCCAGTACTTC. The chain joins TRBV9 to TRBJ2-5, with 11 bases lining up with TRBD2. This CDR3 region has 16 residues. With V trimmed by 3 bases and J by 4 bases, 8 bases remained unmatched. Germline CDR1 reads SGDLS; CDR2 reads YYNGEE.

This clonotype was observed at least ten times. The chain has TRBV28 and TRBJ2-7; 7 bases agree with TRBD1. CDR1 and CDR2 (germline): MDHEN, SYDVKM. This CDR3 is 15 amino acids long. V lost 6 bases to trimming and J lost 7 bases; unmatched junction nucleotides: 15. CDR3 nucleotides: TGTGCCAGCAGCCGGCACGGGACAGCTTCGGAGGAGCAGTACTTC. Protein sequence: CASSRHGTASEEQYF.

This clonotype was seen a handful of times. The chain has TRBV6-1 and TRBJ2-7, with 9 nucleotides matching TRBD2. V dropped 7 bases and J dropped 2; count of bases not matched to a gene: 6. This CDR3 contains 14 residues. Germline V gives CDR1 MNHNS, CDR2 SASEGT. The CDR3 is CASIGLALTYEQYF. The CDR3 region has the DNA TGTGCCAGCATAGGACTAGCGCTCACCTACGAGCAGTACTTC.

J is TRBJ1-2 and V is TRBV2; unclear D gene. V was pared by 4 bases and J by 8 bases, with 11 bases between. Germline V gene data show CDR1 as SNHLY and CDR2 as FYNNEI. The CDR3 has 12 amino acids. CDR3 residues: CASSVSTRGYTF. CDR3 bases: TGTGCCAGCAGTGTTTCCACGAGGGGCTACACCTTC.

This clonotype has more than one count but fewer than ten. One end of the junction is discordant with germline, which a read error may explain. The rearrangement uses TRBV7-7 and TRBJ2-5, with 9 nucleotides matching TRBD2. The CDR3 extends over 16 amino acids. Germline CDR1 reads SSHAT; CDR2 reads FNYEAQ (reference sequence). This chain's CDR3 is CASSLGAGGNQETQYF. CDR3 nucleotides: TGTGCTAGCAGCTTAGGAGCGGGAGGAAACCAAGAGACCCAGTACTTC.

This clonotype was observed at least ten times. The chain recombines TRBV7-9 with TRBJ1-2; the match to TRBD1 covers 9 bases. Germline V lookup: CDR1 SEHNR, CDR2 FQNEAQ (reference sequence). Germline trimming cut 6 bases from V and 1 base from J; bases unmatched to any gene: 9. The CDR3 consists of 16 residues. The CDR3 DNA reads as TGTGCCAGCAGGGGATCGGGACAGGGAGGTAACTATGGCTACACCTTC. It yields the protein CASRGSGQGGNYGYTF.

This clonotype was recorded many times. V usage is TRBV28 and J usage is TRBJ2-4, with a possible D match to TRBD2 (6 bases). The CDR3 covers 14 residues. Germline V lookup: CDR1 MDHEN, CDR2 SYDVKM. V was trimmed by 5 bases and J by 7 bases, leaving 15 bases between them. The CDR3 reads CASSPPLASNIQYF. DNA for the CDR3: TGTGCCAGCAGTCCCCCACTAGCATCGAACATTCAGTACTTC.

This clonotype was counted ten times or more. The chain combines TRBV27 with TRBJ2-7, with a tentative D call TRBD1 (5 bases). Trimming pared 1 base from V and 2 bases from J, leaving 12 bases between. This CDR3 has 15 residues. Germline loops: CDR1 MNHEY, CDR2 SMNVEV (reference sequence). This CDR3 reads CASSLYLAGTYEQYF. CDR3 nucleotide sequence: TGTGCCAGCAGTTTATATTTGGCAGGGACCTACGAGCAGTACTTC.

This clonotype was seen ten or more times. This rearrangement joins TRBV28 to TRBJ2-2, with D maybe TRBD2 (6 bases). The CDR3 sequence is 15 residues long. Trimming shortened V by 3 bases and J by 4 bases, and 12 bases separated the two germline ends. Germline CDR1 and CDR2: MDHEN and SYDVKM. This CDR3 is CASSFAGSGTGELFF. For the CDR3, the DNA is TGTGCCAGCAGTTTTGCGGGAAGCGGCACCGGGGAGCTGTTTTTT. The variable domain in full, with the rest retrieved from reference TRBV28 and TRBJ2-2, is DVKVTQSSRYLVKRTGEKVFLECVQDMDHENMFWYRQDPGLGLRLIYFSYDVKMKEKGDIPEGYSVSREKKERFSLILESASTNQTSMYLCASSFAGSGTGELFFGEGSRLTVL.

This clonotype is judged medium-sized. V is TRBV7-2 and J is TRBJ2-5, with unresolved D. The CDR3 contains 13 residues. CDR1 is SGHTA and CDR2 is FQGNSA in the germline V gene. The V and J ends lost 0 bases and 5 bases respectively, with 7 bases between them. The CDR3: CASSLAIRETQYF. For the CDR3, the DNA is TGTGCCAGCAGCTTAGCGATACGGGAGACCCAGTACTTC.

This clonotype occurred a few times. The CDR3 region is CASSFAGEGTEAFF. CDR3 nucleotide sequence: TGTGCCAGCAGCTTTGCCGGGGAGGGGACTGAAGCTTTCTTT. The J gene is TRBJ1-1, the V gene TRBV13; D possibly corresponds to TRBD1 (5 bases). The V gene lost 3 bases and the J gene lost 5 bases, with 13 bases spanning the gap. This CDR3 comprises 14 residues. CDR1 is PRHDT and CDR2 is FYEKMQ in the germline V gene (reference sequence).

This clonotype was seen only a few times. V and J are TRBV5-4 and TRBJ2-2, with D possibly TRBD2 on 5 matching bases. This CDR3 contains 16 residues. Germline V CDR1 and CDR2: SGHNT, YYREEE (reference sequence). Trimming took off 0 bases at V and 4 bases at J, with 13 bases between the two ends. CDR3 region: CASSLAWPSSTGELFF. In DNA form, the CDR3 reads TGTGCCAGCAGCTTGGCTTGGCCTAGCAGCACCGGGGAGCTGTTTTTT.

At least ten counts were recorded for this clonotype. The rearrangement links TRBV18 to TRBJ2-1; D not certain. This CDR3 has 14 residues. Trimming pared 3 bases from V and 6 bases from J, leaving 12 bases between. In germline, CDR1 is KGHSH, CDR2 LQKENI. This CDR3 reads CASSPPGRTNEQFF. The CDR3 coding sequence is TGTGCCAGCTCACCTCCGGGCAGGACCAATGAGCAGTTCTTC.

The DNA for the CDR3 is TGCAGTGCTAGCGAGACTAGCGGGAGTCGGTACTTC. This gives the protein CSASETSGSRYF. V usage is TRBV20-1 and J usage is TRBJ2-5; 12 nucleotides line up with TRBD2. Germline-derived CDR1 and CDR2 are DFQATT and SNEGSKA (reference sequence). This CDR3 region has 12 residues. V lost 3 bases, J lost 13 bases, and 6 bases stayed unmatched.

This clonotype was recorded at least ten times. The rearrangement links TRBV6-1 to TRBJ1-3; perhaps TRBD1 as D (5 bases). V was cut by 5 bases and J by 0 bases, with 8 bases left in between. Germline values: CDR1 MNHNS, CDR2 SASEGT. The CDR3 consists of 14 residues. CDR3 coding DNA: TGTGCCAGCAGTACCGGGACCTCTGGAAACACCATATATTTT. Amino acids: CASSTGTSGNTIYF.

This clonotype came up a few times. This rearrangement joins TRBV27 to TRBJ1-5; 10 bases fit TRBD1. With V trimmed by 6 bases and J by 2 bases, 7 bases remained unmatched. The CDR3 runs to 16 residues. CDR1 and CDR2 from the germline V gene are MNHEY and SMNVEV (reference sequence). The CDR3 DNA sequence: TGTGCCAGCAGCCGAGGGACAGGGGCGGGCAATCAGCCCCAGCATTTT. Translation: CASSRGTGAGNQPQHF.

Many counts were recorded for this clonotype. This sequence joins TRBV9 and TRBJ2-3; the D gene is possibly TRBD1 (6 bases). CDR3 length equals 16 residues. The V end was cut by 4 bases, the J end by 3 bases, with 18 bases between. CDR1 and CDR2 from the germline V gene are SGDLS and YYNGEE. CDR3 DNA: TGTGCCAGCAGCCCTCGACAGGCGGTTACTACAGATACGCAGTATTTT. It is translated as CASSPRQAVTTDTQYF. The entire variable domain, with the rest obtained from reference TRBV9 and TRBJ2-3, is as follows: DSGVTQTPKHLITATGQRVTLRCSPRSGDLSVYWYQQSLDQGLQFLIQYYNGEERAKGNILERFSAQQFPDLHSELNLSSLELGDSALYFCASSPRQAVTTDTQYFGPGTRLTVL.

In this sample, this clonotype turned up many times. Likely a read error: the CDR3 ends without its conserved phenylalanine or tryptophan. V gene TRBV5-1 combines with J gene TRBJ1-1, with 7 bases fitting TRBD1. The V segment lost 0 bases and the J segment 4 bases; nucleotides outside the gene matches: 3. The length of the CDR3 is 14 residues. The germline V gene encodes CDR1 SGHRS and CDR2 YFSETQ. The CDR3 loop is CASSLGDRVTEAFL. CDR3 DNA sequence: TGCGCCAGCAGCTTGGGTGACAGGGTCACTGAAGCTTTCCTT.

The rearrangement links TRBV6-2 or TRBV6-3 to TRBJ1-3, with D maybe TRBD1 (5 bases). V gave up 7 bases and J gave up 0 bases, with 10 bases separating them. In germline, CDR1 is MNHEY, CDR2 SVGEGT. The CDR3 consists of 14 residues. The CDR3 region is CASNGAASGNTIYF. The CDR3 bases are TGTGCCAGCAACGGGGCGGCCTCTGGAAACACCATATATTTT.

V and J are TRBV29-1 and TRBJ2-6; no firm D call. Germline CDR1 reads SQVTM; CDR2 reads ANQGSEA. Trimming left V 0 bases short and J 0 bases short, with 9 bases between. The CDR3 has 16 residues. The CDR3 DNA sequence: TGCAGCGTTGAAGAGGGCGGAATCTCTGGGGCCAACGTCCTGACTTTC. Encoded protein: CSVEEGGISGANVLTF.

This clonotype was seen many times. V usage is TRBV30 and J usage is TRBJ1-2; D is possibly TRBD1 (6 bases). The CDR3 sequence is 12 residues long. Germline V gene data show CDR1 as GTSNPN and CDR2 as SVGIG (reference sequence). Trimming shortened V by 5 bases and J by 4 bases, and 11 bases separated the two germline ends. The CDR3 is CAWDRNIYGYTF. CDR3 DNA sequence: TGTGCCTGGGACAGGAATATCTATGGCTACACCTTC.

This clonotype appeared a few times. The chain employs TRBV19 and TRBJ1-2; possibly TRBD1 for D (5 bases). Germline V gene data show CDR1 as LNHDA and CDR2 as SQIVND (reference sequence). Trimming left V 4 bases short and J 2 bases short, with 11 bases between. The CDR3 has 14 residues. CDR3 DNA sequence: TGTGCCAGTAGTACGACAGTGATCAACTATGGCTACACCTTC. Protein: CASSTTVINYGYTF. The full variable domain, with the rest looked up from reference TRBV19 and TRBJ1-2, is DGGITQSPKYLFRKEGQNVTLSCEQNLNHDAMYWYRQDPGQGLRLIYYSQIVNDFQKGDIAEGYSVSREKKESFPLTVTSAQKNPTAFYLCASSTTVINYGYTFGSGTRLTVV.

The V gene is TRBV15, the J gene TRBJ2-1; possible D gene TRBD2, 7 bases. This CDR3 contains 14 residues. Germline loops: CDR1 LNHNV, CDR2 YYDKDF (reference sequence). Trimming pared 5 bases from V and 7 bases from J, leaving 15 bases between. This chain's CDR3 is CATSDRGRENEQFF. CDR3 nucleotides: TGTGCCACCAGCGACCGGGGGCGGGAGAATGAGCAGTTCTTC.